This T cell receptor (beta chain) was profiled in a study of T cell responses to AZD1222 COVID-19 vaccine. Germline loops: CDR1 SGHTA, CDR2 FQGNSA. The CDR3 is 14 residues long. The ends were cut back, 1 base at V and 5 bases at J, with 11 bases in the middle. Worth noting for this clone: Antigen: not known.

General study findings and limits: The donor cohort was predominantly white British with a female majority, and clonal diversity may have been underestimated. At baseline, seropositivity was found in only six AZD1222 recipients. Distributed over spike, vaccine-associated CD4 TCRs predominated at 160-218 and 743-854.

Produced via immunoSEQ multiplex PCR; TCRdb's table is partial and in-frame only. This table has roughly 100,000 clones, about nine tenths appearing once. It was second doses at about 4 or about 12 weeks that were pooled. The V and J genes are TRBV7-2 and TRBJ2-5; a weak D match, TRBD1 (7 bases). The receptor's source is an adult who received the AZD1222 COVID-19 vaccine. Sample: peripheral blood, taken 28 days after the second AZD1222 dose. CDR3 loop: CASSLDGGQETQYF. CDR3 in DNA: TGTGCCAGCAGCTTAGACGGGGGACAGGAGACCCAGTACTTC.